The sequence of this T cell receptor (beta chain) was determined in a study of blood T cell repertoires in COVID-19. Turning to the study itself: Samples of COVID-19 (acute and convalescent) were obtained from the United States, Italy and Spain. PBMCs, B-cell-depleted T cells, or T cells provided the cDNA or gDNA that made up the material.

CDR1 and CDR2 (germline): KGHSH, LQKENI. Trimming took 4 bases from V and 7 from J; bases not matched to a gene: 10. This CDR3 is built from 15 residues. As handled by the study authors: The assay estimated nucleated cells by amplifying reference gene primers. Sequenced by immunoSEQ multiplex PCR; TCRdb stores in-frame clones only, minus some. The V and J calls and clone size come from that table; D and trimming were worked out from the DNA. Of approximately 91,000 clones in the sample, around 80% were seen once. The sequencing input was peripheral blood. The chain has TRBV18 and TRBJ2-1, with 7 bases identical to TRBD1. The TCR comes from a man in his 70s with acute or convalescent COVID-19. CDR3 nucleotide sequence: TGTGCCAGCTCACTGGCGCGACAGGGTTGGAATGAGCAGTTCTTC. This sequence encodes CASSLARQGWNEQFF.